This passage covers 19 T cell receptor beta chains from one sample sequenced in a study of cytomegalovirus exposure and HLA in healthy donors. Primers included in the PCR were 60 Vbeta and 13 Jbeta primers. TCRdb keeps only in-frame clones here, not all; method: immunoSEQ multiplex PCR. This sample carries roughly 150,000 clones, approximately 78% of them seen once, and the ten largest clones take around 5.9%. The sequenced sample consisted of PBMCs. Every receptor here comes from a woman in her 40s in good health and CMV-seropositive.

V and J are TRBV6-1 and TRBJ2-7; 9 bases map to TRBD1. This CDR3 comprises 12 residues. Germline V gene lookup returns CDR1 MNHNS and CDR2 SASEGT. The J segment lost 3 bases and the V segment lost 11 bases, leaving 5 bases of the junction unmatched. The CDR3 reads CAAKTGGYEQYF. The CDR3 DNA sequence: TGTGCCGCCAAGACAGGGGGCTACGAGCAGTACTTC.

The J gene is TRBJ1-3, the V gene TRBV18, with 7 bases lining up with TRBD1. Germline trimming cut 6 bases from V and 3 bases from J; bases unmatched to any gene: 17. This CDR3 comprises 18 residues. Germline V gene lookup returns CDR1 KGHSH and CDR2 LQKENI. As DNA, the CDR3 is TGTGCCAGCTCTCTATCCCAAACCCGGGACAGAGGTGGAAACACCATATATTTT. It specifies CASSLSQTRDRGGNTIYF. Filled out from reference TRBV18 and TRBJ1-3, the complete variable domain reads NAGVMQNPRHLVRRRGQEARLRCSPMKGHSHVYWYRQLPEEGLKFMVYLQKENIIDESGMPKERFSAEFPKEGPSILRIQQVVRGDSAAYFCASSLSQTRDRGGNTIYFGEGSWLTVV.

The chain recombines TRBV2 with TRBJ1-3; D may be TRBD1 (5 bases). The CDR3 has 15 amino acids. Trimming left V 6 bases short and J 0 bases short, with 12 bases between. Germline CDR1 is SNHLY and CDR2 is FYNNEI. Written as DNA, the CDR3 is TGTGCCAGCAGGTCCGACAGCAGCTCTGGAAACACCATATATTTT. Amino acids: CASRSDSSSGNTIYF.

This chain connects TRBV5-1 to TRBJ2-2, with 8 nucleotides matching TRBD1. The V and J ends lost 7 bases and 1 base, in that order; junction bases with no gene match: 3. The germline V gene encodes CDR1 SGHRS and CDR2 YFSETQ. This CDR3 spans 14 amino acids. In DNA, the CDR3 is TGCGCCAGCGGGGGGACAGGGAACACCGGGGAGCTGTTTTTT. Translation: CASGGTGNTGELFF.

J is TRBJ2-1 and V is TRBV2, with D possibly TRBD2 on 5 matching bases. Deletions cut 7 bases from V and 0 bases from J, with 10 bases between. This CDR3 comprises 14 residues. Germline CDR1 SNHLY, CDR2 FYNNEI. CDR3 in amino acids: CASTRTVSYNEQFF. For the CDR3, the DNA is TGTGCCAGCACCCGGACTGTCTCCTACAATGAGCAGTTCTTC.

J is TRBJ2-3 and V is TRBV7-3, with D perhaps matching TRBD1 (6 bases). Trimming stripped 2 bases from V and 4 bases from J, with 10 bases between. From germline, CDR1 is SGHTA and CDR2 FQGTGA. The CDR3 sequence is 14 residues long. In DNA, the CDR3 is TGTGCCAGCAGCTTAGGGGGCGCAGCAGATACGCAGTATTTT. Amino acids: CASSLGGAADTQYF.

The J gene is TRBJ2-3, the V gene TRBV29-1; no clear D gene. This CDR3 is 15 amino acids long. Trimming stripped 4 bases from V and 1 base from J, with 15 bases between. Germline CDR1 SQVTM, CDR2 ANQGSEA. The CDR3 spells CSVVGIWPGTDTQYF. CDR3 DNA: TGCAGCGTTGTGGGCATTTGGCCTGGCACAGATACGCAGTATTTT.

A word on this clone: Distinct nucleotide sequences in the sample also encode this CDR3. The CDR3 region is CASSSFQGAVYNEQFF. CDR3 DNA: TGTGCCAGCAGTTCCTTTCAGGGGGCCGTCTACAATGAGCAGTTCTTC. The gene calls are TRBV6-5 and TRBJ2-1; 8 bases align to TRBD1. Germline V gene data show CDR1 as MNHEY and CDR2 as SVGAGI. V shed 4 bases, J shed 3 bases, and the junction held 8 bases outside the gene matches. This CDR3 is 16 amino acids long.

There are a few counts of this clone. V gene TRBV7-2 combines with J gene TRBJ2-3; 8 bases match TRBD2. CDR1 and CDR2 from the germline V gene are SGHTA and FQGNSA. V was clipped by 5 bases and J by 1 base; unmatched bases: 5. The CDR3 loop spans 15 amino acids. The CDR3 region has the DNA TGTGCCAGCAGCCCAGATAGCGGGGGCACAGATACGCAGTATTTT. It encodes CASSPDSGGTDTQYF.

This clone has only a few counts. This rearrangement joins TRBV9 to TRBJ2-2, with 10 bases matching TRBD2. Germline V gene sequence: CDR1 SGDLS, CDR2 YYNGEE. This CDR3 spans 15 amino acids. With 4 bases clipped from V and 3 bases from J, the junction kept 3 bases outside the gene matches. CDR3 sequence (DNA): TGTGCCAGCAGCTCGACTAGCGGGTACACCGGGGAGCTGTTTTTT. This translates into CASSSTSGYTGELFF.

This clone was seen a handful of times. The chain is built from TRBV5-8 and TRBJ2-1, with D possibly TRBD2 on 5 matching bases. Trimming took off 6 bases at V and 2 bases at J, with 15 bases between the two ends. The CDR3 runs 15 residues. Germline V lookup: CDR1 SGHTS, CDR2 YDEGEE. This CDR3 is CASIRTQAAYNEQFF. The CDR3 region has the DNA TGTGCCAGCATCCGGACCCAAGCGGCCTACAATGAGCAGTTCTTC.

This chain's CDR3 is CASSYTRAGRQYF. DNA for the CDR3: TGTGCCAGCAGTTATACCCGAGCGGGCCGACAGTATTTT. The chain recombines TRBV6-6 with TRBJ2-3; perhaps TRBD2 as D (6 bases). V was shortened by 3 bases and J by 12 bases, with 16 bases between the two germline ends. Germline-derived CDR1 and CDR2 are MNHNY and SVGAGI (reference sequence). The length of the CDR3 is 13 residues.

The chain uses TRBV10-3 and TRBJ1-4; 8 nucleotides match TRBD1. The V and J ends lost 4 bases and 8 bases, in that order; junction bases with no gene match: 3. Germline V CDR1 and CDR2: ENHRY, SYGVKD. The CDR3 consists of 13 residues. The CDR3 reads CAISAGQEEKLFF. The CDR3 DNA reads TGTGCCATCAGTGCGGGACAGGAGGAAAAACTGTTTTTT.

This rearrangement joins TRBV2 to TRBJ2-7; 7 bases map to TRBD2. Losses at the gene ends were 6 bases for V and 5 bases for J; bases not matched to a gene: 10. Germline CDR1 and CDR2: SNHLY and FYNNEI. This CDR3 has 14 amino acids. This CDR3 is CASSVRGRGNEQYF. CDR3 in DNA: TGTGCCAGCAGCGTACGCGGGCGGGGGAACGAGCAGTACTTC.

This clone has just a few counts. This chain uses TRBV19 with TRBJ2-1; D gene unclear. The CDR3 has 14 amino acids. Between the trimmed V and J ends, which lost 5 bases and 6 bases, there was a span of 14 bases. The V gene's germline CDR1 is LNHDA and CDR2 SQIVND (reference sequence). CDR3 sequence reads: CASSPVSALNEQFF. In DNA form, the CDR3 reads TGTGCCAGTAGTCCAGTTTCTGCCCTCAATGAGCAGTTCTTC.

The chain is built from TRBV2 and TRBJ1-6; D is possibly TRBD1 (6 bases). With 4 bases removed from V and 10 bases from J, the gap between germline ends came to 11 bases. Germline V gives CDR1 SNHLY, CDR2 FYNNEI. The CDR3 is 13 residues long. The CDR3 DNA sequence: TGTGCCAGCAGTGGGGACCAGGGGTCACCCCTCCACTTT. Amino acid sequence: CASSGDQGSPLHF.

The chain combines TRBV25-1 with TRBJ2-7; perhaps TRBD2 as D (6 bases). The germline V gene has CDR1 MGHDK and CDR2 SYGVNS. This CDR3 comprises 12 residues. V dropped 4 bases and J dropped 6 bases, with 10 bases sitting between them. CDR3: CASSVGGIEQYF. Written as DNA, the CDR3 is TGTGCCAGCAGTGTCGGAGGGATCGAGCAGTACTTC.

The genes are TRBV5-6 and TRBJ2-5, with 7 bases identical to TRBD1. The J call may not be correct, given that the DNA end is closer to TRBJ2-7. The CDR3 has 14 amino acids. Germline V gene data show CDR1 as SGHDT and CDR2 as YYEEEE. CDR3 coding DNA: TGTGCCAGCAGCGAGGACAGGAAGGGCTACGAGCAGTACTTC. It is translated as CASSEDRKGYEQYF.

The V and J genes are TRBV27 and TRBJ1-1; no clear D gene. The germline V gene encodes CDR1 MNHEY and CDR2 SMNVEV (reference sequence). The CDR3 extends over 15 amino acids. V lost 1 base and J 2 bases, leaving 11 bases between the germline ends. DNA for the CDR3: TGTGCCAGCAGTTTATTACAGCACTCCAACACTGAAGCTTTCTTT. It codes for CASSLLQHSNTEAFF.